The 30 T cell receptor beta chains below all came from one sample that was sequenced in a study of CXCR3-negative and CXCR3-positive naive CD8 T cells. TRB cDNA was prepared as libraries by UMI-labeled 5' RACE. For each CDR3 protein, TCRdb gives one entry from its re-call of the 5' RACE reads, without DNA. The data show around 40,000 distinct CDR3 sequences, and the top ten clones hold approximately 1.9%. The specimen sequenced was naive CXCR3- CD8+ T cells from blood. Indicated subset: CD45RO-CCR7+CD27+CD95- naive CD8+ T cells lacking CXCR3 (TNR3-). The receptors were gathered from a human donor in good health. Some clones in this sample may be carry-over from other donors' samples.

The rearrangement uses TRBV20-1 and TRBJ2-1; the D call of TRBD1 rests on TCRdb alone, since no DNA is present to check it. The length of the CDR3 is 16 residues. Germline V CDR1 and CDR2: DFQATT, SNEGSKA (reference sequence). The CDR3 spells CSARDDVRGAYNEQFF.

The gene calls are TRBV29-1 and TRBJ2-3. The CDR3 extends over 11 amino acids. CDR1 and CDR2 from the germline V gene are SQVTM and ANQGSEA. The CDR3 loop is CSVEDMHTQYF.

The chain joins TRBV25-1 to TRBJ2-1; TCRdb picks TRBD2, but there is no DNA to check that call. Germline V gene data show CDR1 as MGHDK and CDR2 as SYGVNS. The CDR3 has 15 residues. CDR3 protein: CASTPRGLAVDEQFF.

The CDR3 reads CSVQKRGTRTSTDTQYF. V and J are TRBV29-1 and TRBJ2-3; TCRdb picks TRBD1, but there is no DNA to check that call. CDR3 size: 17 residues. CDR1 and CDR2 (germline): SQVTM, ANQGSEA.

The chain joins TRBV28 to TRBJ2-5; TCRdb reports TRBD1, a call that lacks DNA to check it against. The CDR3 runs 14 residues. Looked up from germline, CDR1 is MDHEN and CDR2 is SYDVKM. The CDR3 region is CASSWTGGERTQYF.

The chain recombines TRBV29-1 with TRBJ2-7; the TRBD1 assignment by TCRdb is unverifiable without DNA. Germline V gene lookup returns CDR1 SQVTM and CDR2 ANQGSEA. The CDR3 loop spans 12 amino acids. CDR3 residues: CSVGDREFGQYF.

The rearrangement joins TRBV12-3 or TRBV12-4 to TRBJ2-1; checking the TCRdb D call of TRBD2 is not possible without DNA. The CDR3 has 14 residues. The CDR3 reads CASSRTSGYNEQFF.

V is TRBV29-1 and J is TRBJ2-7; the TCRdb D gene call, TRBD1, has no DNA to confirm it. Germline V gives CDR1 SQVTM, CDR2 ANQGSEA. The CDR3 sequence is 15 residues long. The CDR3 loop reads CSVVLAGQSAYEQYF.

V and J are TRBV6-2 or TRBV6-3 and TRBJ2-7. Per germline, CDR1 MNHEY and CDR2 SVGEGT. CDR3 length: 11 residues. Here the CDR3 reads CASSLIGEQYF.

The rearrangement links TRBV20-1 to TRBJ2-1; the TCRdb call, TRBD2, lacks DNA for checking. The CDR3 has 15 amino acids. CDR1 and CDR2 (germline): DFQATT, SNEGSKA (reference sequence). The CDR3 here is CSAREGLYLPNEQFF.

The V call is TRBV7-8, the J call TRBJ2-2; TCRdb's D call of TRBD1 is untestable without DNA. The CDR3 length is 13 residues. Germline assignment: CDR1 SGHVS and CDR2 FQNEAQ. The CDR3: CASTDPDTGELFF.

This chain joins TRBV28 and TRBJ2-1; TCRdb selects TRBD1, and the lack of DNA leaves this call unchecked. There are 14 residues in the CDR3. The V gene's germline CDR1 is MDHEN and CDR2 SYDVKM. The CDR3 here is CASSPGVAWDEQFF. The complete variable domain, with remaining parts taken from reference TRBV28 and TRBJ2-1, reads DVKVTQSSRYLVKRTGEKVFLECVQDMDHENMFWYRQDPGLGLRLIYFSYDVKMKEKGDIPEGYSVSREKKERFSLILESASTNQTSMYLCASSPGVAWDEQFFGPGTRLTVL.

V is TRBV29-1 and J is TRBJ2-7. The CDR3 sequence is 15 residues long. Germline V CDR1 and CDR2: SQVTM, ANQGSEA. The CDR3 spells CSVSHGRAVSYEQYF.

This CDR3 is CASSQPGTSRPAGTDTQYF. The chain has TRBV16 and TRBJ2-3; TCRdb reports TRBD2, a call that lacks DNA to check it against. The germline CDR1 and CDR2 sequences are KGHSY and FQNENV. The CDR3 is 19 residues long.

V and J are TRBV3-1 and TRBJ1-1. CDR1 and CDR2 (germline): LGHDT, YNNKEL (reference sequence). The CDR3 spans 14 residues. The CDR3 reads CASSPAAPNTEAFF.

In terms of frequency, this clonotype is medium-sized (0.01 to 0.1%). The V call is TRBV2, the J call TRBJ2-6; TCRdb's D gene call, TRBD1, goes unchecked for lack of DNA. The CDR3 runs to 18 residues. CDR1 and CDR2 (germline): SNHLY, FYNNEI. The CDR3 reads CASSISGTGLSGANVLTF.

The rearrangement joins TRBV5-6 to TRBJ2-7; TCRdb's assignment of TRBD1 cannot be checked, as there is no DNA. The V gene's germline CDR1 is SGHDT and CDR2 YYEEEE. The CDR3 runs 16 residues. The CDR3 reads CASSARRDRGYNEQYF.

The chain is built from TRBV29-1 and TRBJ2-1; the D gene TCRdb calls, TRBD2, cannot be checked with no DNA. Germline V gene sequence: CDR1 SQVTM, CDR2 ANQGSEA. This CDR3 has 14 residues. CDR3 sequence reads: CSAILAGGPNEQFF.

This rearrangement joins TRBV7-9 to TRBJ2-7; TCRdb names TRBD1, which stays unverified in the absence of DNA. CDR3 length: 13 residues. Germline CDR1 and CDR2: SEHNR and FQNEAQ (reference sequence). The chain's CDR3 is CASSLSGDYEQYF. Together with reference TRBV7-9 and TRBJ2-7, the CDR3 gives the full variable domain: DTGVSQNPRHKITKRGQNVTFRCDPISEHNRLYWYRQTLGQGPEFLTYFQNEAQLEKSRLLSDRFSAERPKGSFSTLEIQRTEQGDSAMYLCASSLSGDYEQYFGPGTRLTVT.

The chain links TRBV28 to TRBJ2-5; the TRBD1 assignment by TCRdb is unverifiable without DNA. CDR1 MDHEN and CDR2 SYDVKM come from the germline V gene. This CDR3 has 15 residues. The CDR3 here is CASEGDRGLGETEYF.

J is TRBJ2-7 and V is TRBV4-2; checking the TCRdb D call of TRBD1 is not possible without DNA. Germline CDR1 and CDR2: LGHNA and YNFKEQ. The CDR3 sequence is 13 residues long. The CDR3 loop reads CASSQGGQYEQYF.

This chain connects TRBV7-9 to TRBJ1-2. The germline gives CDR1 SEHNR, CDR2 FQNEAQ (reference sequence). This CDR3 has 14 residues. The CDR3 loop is CASSLAPTNYGYTF.

The CDR3 protein is CSAFWGNEQFF. The chain carries TRBV29-1 and TRBJ2-1; TCRdb's D call of TRBD1 is untestable without DNA. The length of the CDR3 is 11 residues. Germline CDR1 is SQVTM and CDR2 is ANQGSEA.

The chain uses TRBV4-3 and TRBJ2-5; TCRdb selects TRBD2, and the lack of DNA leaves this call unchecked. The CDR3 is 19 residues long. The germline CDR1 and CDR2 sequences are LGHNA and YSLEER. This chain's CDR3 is CASSQDPRTSGGPQETQYF.

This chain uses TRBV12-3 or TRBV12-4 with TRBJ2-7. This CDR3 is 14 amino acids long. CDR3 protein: CASSFGGDSYEQYF.

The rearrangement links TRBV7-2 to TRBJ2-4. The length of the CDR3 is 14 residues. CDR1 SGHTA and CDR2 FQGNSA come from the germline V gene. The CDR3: CASSPVGAKNIQYF.

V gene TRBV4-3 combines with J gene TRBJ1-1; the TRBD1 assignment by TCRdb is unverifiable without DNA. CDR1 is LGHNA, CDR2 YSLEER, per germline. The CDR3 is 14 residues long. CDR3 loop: CASSQPGVNTEAFF.

The CDR3 here is CASSSRQDTRETQYF. The rearrangement links TRBV13 to TRBJ2-5; TCRdb calls TRBD1, which cannot be checked without DNA. Germline V gene sequence: CDR1 PRHDT, CDR2 FYEKMQ (reference sequence). The CDR3 is made up of 15 amino acids.

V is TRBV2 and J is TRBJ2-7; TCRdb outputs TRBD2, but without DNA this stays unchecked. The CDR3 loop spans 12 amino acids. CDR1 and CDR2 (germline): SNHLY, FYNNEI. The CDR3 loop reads CASRGGGYEQYF.

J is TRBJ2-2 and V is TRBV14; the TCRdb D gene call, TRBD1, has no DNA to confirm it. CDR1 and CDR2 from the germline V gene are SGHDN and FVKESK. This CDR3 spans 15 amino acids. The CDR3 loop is CASSQQGRSGGELFF.